This T cell receptor (beta chain) was retrieved from a study of T cells after yellow fever vaccination. In the case of this clonotype: The antigen is unknown.

The V gene lost 2 bases and the J gene lost 1 base, with 2 bases spanning the gap. CDR1 is KGHDR and CDR2 is SFDVKD in the germline V gene. This CDR3 is built from 13 residues. General study results and limits: By day 5 rather than day 15, the secondary response had peaked, though it was weaker. Most primary-vaccination clones recurred post-booster (roughly 96% CD4, around 90% CD8).

By 5'RACE template switching, TCR cDNA was produced, with a universal primer site and UMIs added in the process. TCRdb ran MiXCR on the 5' RACE reads and lists one entry per CDR3 protein. The repertoire consists of under 550,000 distinct CDR3 sequences, with 20% to 25% occurring once and the leading ten covering less than 20%. The chain recombines TRBV24-1 with TRBJ1-3; no reliable D call. The clonotype comes from a man between 18 and 29 years old who received the YFV17D yellow fever vaccine. Sequencing was performed on PBMCs, taken roughly 23 days after the first yellow fever vaccination. CDR3 DNA: TGTGCCACCAGTGATTCGTCTGGAAACACCATATATTTT. Residues: CATSDSSGNTIYF.